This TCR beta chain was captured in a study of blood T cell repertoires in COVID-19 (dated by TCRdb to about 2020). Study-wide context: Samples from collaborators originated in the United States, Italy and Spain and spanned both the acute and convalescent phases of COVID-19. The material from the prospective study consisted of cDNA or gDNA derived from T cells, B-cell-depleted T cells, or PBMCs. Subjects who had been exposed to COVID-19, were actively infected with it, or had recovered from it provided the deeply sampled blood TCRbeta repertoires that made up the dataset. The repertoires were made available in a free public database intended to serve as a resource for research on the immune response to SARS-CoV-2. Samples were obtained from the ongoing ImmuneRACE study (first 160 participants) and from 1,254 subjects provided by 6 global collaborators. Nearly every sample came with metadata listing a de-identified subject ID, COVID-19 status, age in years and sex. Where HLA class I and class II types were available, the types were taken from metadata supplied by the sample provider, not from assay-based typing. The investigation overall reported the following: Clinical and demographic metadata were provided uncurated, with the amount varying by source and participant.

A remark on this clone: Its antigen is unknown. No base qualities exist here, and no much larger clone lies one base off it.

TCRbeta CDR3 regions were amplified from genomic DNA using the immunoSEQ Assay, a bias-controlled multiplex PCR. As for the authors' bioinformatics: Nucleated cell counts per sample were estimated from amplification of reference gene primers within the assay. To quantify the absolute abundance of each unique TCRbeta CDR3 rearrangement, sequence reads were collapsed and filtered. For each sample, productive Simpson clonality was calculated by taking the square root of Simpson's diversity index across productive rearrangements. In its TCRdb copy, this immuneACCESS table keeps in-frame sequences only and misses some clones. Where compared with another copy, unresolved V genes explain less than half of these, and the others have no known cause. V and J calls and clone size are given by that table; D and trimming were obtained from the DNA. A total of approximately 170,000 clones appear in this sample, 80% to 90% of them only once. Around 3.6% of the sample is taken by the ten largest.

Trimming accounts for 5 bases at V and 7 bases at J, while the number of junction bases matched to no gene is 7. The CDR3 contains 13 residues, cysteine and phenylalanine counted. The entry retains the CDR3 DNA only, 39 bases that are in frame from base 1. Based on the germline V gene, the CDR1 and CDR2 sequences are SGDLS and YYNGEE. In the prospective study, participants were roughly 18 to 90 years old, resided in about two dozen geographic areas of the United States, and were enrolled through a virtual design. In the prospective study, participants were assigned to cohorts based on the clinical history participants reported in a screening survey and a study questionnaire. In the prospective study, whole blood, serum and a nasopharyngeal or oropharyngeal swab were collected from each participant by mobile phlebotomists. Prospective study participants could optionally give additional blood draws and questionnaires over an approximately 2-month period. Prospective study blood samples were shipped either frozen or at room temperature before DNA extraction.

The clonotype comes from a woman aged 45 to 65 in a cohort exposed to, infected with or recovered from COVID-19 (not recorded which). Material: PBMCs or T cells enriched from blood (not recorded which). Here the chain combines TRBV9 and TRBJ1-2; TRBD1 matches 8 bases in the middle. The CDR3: CASRDREGVGYTF. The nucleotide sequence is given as TGTGCCAGCAGGGACAGGGAGGGAGTTGGCTACACCTTC. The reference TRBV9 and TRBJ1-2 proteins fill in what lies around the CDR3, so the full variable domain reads DSGVTQTPKHLITATGQRVTLRCSPRSGDLSVYWYQQSLDQGLQFLIQYYNGEERAKGNILERFSAQQFPDLHSELNLSSLELGDSALYFCASRDREGVGYTFGSGTRLTVV.